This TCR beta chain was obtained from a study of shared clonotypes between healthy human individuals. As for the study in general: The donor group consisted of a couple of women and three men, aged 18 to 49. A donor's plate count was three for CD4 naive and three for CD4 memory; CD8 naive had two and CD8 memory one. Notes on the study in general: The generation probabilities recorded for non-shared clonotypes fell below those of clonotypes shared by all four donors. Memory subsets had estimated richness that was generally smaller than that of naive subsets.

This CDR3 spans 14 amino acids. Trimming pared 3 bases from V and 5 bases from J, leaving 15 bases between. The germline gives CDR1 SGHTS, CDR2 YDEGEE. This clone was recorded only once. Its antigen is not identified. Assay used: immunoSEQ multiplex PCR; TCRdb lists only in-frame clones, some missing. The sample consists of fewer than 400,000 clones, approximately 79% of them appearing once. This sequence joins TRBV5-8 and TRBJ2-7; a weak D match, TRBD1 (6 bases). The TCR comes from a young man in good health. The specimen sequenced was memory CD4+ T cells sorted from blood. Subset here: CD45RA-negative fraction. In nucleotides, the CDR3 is TGTGCCAGCAGCTCAACCGGGACATTCGACGAGCAGTACTTC. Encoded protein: CASSSTGTFDEQYF.